The T cell receptor (beta chain) described here comes from a study of T-cell reconstitution after alpha-beta-depleted transplantation in children (TCRdb year 2016). About the study as a whole: Using TCR repertoire profiling, the study quantitatively followed how T-cell immune reconstitution unfolded in children after TCRalphabeta/CD19-depleted allogeneic hematopoietic cell transplantation. What the research found in general, with its limitations: In some patients, the high TCRbeta diversity seen at day 60 was put down to recipient T cells and intrathymic progenitors that had survived conditioning. Over subsequent months, a decline in hyperexpanded clone frequencies was noted, and after one year, T-cell counts and TCRbeta diversity were mostly ascribed to newly produced T cells. Apparently early alphabetaT-cell count recovery about two months after transplant reportedly relied on only several hundred rapidly expanded clones derived from non-depleted graft cells.

Concerning this clonotype itself: The antigen it binds to is not known. Per-nucleotide qualities are absent, and no much larger clonotype sits a single base away.

In light of the paper, this sample's treatment or condition label describes: allogeneic hematopoietic cell transplantation with graft depleted of TCRalphabeta T cells and CD19 B cells. Transplant recipients were children who received TCRalphabeta/CD19-depleted allogeneic hematopoietic cell grafts. The CDR3 has 15 amino acids, counting the end cysteine and phenylalanine. Here the CDR3 DNA is all that survives: 45 bases in frame from base 1. Compared with germline, V lacks 5 bases and J lacks 4 bases; bases without a gene match: 8. CDR1 is given as SSHAT and CDR2 as FNYEAQ, both from the germline V gene (reference sequence). Library preparation used PCR. For sequencing, an Illumina HiSeq 2500 was employed. To normalize quantification of the TCRbeta repertoire, the TCR libraries were built with molecular barcoding that relied on unique molecular identifiers. TCRdb cleaned the public reads at Q25 with fastp, built clones with MiXCR and kept in-frame beta chains. Entries are consolidated by CDR3 protein sequence, retaining the most common genes and DNA. The sample includes approximately 210,000 distinct CDR3 sequences, with under 20% observed a single time. About two fifths of the sample belongs to the ten largest clones.

The sequencing used PBMCs, mostly from graft donor cells, collected 360 days after TCRalphabeta/CD19-depleted stem cell transplant. This clonotype was obtained from a male patient aged 2-15 years who had a stem cell transplant for acute lymphoblastic leukemia, so the T cells may come from the graft donor. This chain is built from TRBV7-7 and TRBJ2-5, with 9 middle bases fitting TRBD2. The CDR3 loop reads CASSPQGGGAETQYF. At the DNA level, the sequence is TGTGCCAGCAGCCCCCAGGGCGGGGGGGCAGAGACCCAGTACTTC.